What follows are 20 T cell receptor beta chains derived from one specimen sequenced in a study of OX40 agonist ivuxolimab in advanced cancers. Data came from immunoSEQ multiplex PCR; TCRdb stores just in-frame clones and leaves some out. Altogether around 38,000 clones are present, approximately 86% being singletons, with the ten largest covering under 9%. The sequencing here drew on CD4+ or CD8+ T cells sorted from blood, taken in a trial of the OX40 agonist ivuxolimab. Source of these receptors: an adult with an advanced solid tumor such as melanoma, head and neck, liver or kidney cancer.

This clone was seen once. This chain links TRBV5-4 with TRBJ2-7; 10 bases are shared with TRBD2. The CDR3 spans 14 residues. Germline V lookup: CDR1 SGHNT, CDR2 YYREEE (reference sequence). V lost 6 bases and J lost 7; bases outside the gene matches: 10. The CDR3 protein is CASTIAGGIGEQYF. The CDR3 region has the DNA TGTGCCAGCACCATAGCGGGAGGAATAGGTGAGCAGTACTTC.

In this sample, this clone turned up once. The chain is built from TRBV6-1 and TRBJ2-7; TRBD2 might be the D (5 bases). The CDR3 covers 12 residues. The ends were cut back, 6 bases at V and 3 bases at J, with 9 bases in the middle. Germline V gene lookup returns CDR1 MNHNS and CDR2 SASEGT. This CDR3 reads CASREDRYEQYF. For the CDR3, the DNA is TGTGCCAGCAGGGAGGATCGCTACGAGCAGTACTTC.

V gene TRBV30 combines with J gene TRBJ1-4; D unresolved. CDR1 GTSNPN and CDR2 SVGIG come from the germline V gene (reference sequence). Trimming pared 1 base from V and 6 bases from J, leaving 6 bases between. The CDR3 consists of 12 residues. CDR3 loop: CAWSAGDEKLFF. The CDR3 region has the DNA TGTGCCTGGAGTGCCGGGGATGAAAAACTGTTTTTT.

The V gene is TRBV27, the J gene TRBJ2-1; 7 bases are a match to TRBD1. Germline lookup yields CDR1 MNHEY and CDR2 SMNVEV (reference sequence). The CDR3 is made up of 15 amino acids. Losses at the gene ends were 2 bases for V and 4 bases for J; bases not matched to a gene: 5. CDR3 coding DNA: TGTGCCAGCAGTTTAGAGGGGGCGCGGTACAATGAGCAGTTCTTC. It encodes CASSLEGARYNEQFF.

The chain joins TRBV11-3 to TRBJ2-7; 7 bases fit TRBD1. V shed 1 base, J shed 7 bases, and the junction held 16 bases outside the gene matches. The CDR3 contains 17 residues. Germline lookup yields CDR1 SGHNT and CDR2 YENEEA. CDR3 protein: CASSLGSRAGGTEEQYF. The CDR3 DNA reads TGTGCCAGCAGCTTAGGATCGCGGGCAGGGGGTACGGAGGAGCAGTACTTC.

The CDR3 DNA reads TGTGCCAGCCGAAATCTAAGGGGACTAGCGGCGTACAATGAGCAGTTCTTC. Encoded protein: CASRNLRGLAAYNEQFF. This rearrangement joins TRBV27 to TRBJ2-1; 11 bases agree with TRBD2. This CDR3 is 17 amino acids long. Germline V gene lookup returns CDR1 MNHEY and CDR2 SMNVEV (reference sequence). With V trimmed by 8 bases and J by 4 bases, 13 bases remained unmatched.

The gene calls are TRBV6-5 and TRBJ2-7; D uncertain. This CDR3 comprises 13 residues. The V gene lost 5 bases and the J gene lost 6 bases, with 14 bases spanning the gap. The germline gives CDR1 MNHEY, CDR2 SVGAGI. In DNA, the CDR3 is TGTGCCAGCAGTAAACCAGGACCTTTCGAGCAGTACTTC. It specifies CASSKPGPFEQYF.

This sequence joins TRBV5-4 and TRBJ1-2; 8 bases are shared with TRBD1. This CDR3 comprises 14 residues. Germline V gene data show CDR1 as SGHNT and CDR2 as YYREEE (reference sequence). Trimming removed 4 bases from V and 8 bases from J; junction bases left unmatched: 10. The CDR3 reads CASSPIDRGRGYTF. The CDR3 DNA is TGTGCCAGCAGCCCGATTGACAGGGGTCGCGGCTACACCTTC.

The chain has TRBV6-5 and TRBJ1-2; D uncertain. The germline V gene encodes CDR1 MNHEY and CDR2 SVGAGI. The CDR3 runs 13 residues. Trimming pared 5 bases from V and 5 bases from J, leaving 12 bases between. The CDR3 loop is CASSPGPEYGYTF. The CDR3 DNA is TGTGCCAGCAGTCCCGGGCCGGAGTATGGCTACACCTTC.

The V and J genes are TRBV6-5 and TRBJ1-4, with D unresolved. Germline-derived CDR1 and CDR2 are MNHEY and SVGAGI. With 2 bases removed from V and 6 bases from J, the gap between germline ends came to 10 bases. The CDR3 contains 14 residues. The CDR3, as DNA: TGTGCCAGCAGTTACCAGGAGGCTGATGAAAAACTGTTTTTT. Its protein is CASSYQEADEKLFF.

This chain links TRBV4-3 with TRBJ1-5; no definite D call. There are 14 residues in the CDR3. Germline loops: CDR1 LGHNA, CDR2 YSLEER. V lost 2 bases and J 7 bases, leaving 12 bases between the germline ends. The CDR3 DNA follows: TGCGCCAGCAGCCAAAACCCCATGAGGCAGCCCCAGCATTTT. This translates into CASSQNPMRQPQHF.

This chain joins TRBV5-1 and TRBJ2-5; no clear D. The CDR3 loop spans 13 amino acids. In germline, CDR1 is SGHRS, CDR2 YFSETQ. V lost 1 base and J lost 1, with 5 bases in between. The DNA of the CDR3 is TGCGCCAGCAGCTTGCAGACCCAAGAGACCCAGTACTTC. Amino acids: CASSLQTQETQYF.

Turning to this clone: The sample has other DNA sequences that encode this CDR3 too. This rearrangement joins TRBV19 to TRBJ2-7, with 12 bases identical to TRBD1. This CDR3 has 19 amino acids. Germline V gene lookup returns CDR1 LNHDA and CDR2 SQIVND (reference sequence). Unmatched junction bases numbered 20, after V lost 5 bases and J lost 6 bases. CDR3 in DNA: TGTGCCAGTAGTCCTGGACCGGGACAGGGGGCAGGAGCCCCAATCGAGCAGTACTTC. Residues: CASSPGPGQGAGAPIEQYF.

CDR3 protein: CASPPLGAGVGETQYF. The CDR3, as DNA: TGTGCCAGCCCCCCCCTGGGGGCAGGGGTGGGGGAGACCCAGTACTTC. This rearrangement joins TRBV7-2 to TRBJ2-5; D is perhaps TRBD1 (6 bases). Germline loops: CDR1 SGHTA, CDR2 FQGNSA. Between the trimmed V and J ends, which lost 8 bases and 5 bases, there was a span of 24 bases. The CDR3 consists of 16 residues.

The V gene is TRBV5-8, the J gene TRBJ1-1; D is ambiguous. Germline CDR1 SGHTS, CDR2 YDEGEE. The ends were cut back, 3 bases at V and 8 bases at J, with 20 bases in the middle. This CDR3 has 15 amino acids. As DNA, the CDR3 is TGTGCCAGCAGCTGGGTCACACGGAGGGTTTTCGAAGCTTTCTTT. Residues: CASSWVTRRVFEAFF.

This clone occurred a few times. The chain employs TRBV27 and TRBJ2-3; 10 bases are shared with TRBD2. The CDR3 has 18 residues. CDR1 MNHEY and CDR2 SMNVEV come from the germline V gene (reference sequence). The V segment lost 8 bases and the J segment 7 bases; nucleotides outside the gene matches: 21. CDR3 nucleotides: TGTGCCAGCGCCGGGAGAGCGGGAGGGCCTGATGTGACAAATACGCAGTATTTT. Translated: CASAGRAGGPDVTNTQYF.

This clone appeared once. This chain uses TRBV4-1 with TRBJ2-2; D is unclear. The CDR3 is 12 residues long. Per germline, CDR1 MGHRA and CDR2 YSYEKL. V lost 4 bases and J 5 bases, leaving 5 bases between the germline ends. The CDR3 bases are TGCGCCAGCAGCCTCCGTACCGGGGAGCTGTTTTTT. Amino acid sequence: CASSLRTGELFF.

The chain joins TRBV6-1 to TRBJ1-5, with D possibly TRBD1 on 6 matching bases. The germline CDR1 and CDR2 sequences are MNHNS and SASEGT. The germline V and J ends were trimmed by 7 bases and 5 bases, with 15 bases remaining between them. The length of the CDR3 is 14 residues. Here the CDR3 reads CASTARGGDQPQHF. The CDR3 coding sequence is TGTGCCAGCACCGCAAGGGGGGGGGATCAGCCCCAGCATTTT.

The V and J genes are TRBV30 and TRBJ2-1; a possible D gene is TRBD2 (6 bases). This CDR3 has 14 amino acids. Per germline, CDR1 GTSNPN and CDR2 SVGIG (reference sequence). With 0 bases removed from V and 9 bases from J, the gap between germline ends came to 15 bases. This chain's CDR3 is CAWSVLGGNREQFF. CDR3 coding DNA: TGTGCCTGGAGTGTTCTCGGCGGGAACCGTGAGCAGTTCTTC.

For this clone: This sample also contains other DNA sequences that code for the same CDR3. DNA for the CDR3: TGTGCCAGCAGCTCGCGGGGGCTTGTTATTGAGCAGTACTTC. Its translation: CASSSRGLVIEQYF. The chain uses TRBV7-8 and TRBJ2-7; TRBD2 might be the D (7 bases). CDR3 length: 14 residues. Germline CDR1 is SGHVS and CDR2 is FQNEAQ. The V end lost 4 bases, the J end lost 7 bases, and 17 bases lay between the germline ends.